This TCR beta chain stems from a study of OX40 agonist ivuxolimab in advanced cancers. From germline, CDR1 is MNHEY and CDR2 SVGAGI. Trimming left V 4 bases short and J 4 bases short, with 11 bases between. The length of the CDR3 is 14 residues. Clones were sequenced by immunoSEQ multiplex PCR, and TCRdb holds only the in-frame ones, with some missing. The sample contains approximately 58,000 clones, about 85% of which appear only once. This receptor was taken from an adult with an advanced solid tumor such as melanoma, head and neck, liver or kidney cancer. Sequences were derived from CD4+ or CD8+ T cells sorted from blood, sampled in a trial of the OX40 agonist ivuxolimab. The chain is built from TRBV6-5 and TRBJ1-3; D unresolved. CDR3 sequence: CASSSPIEGNTIYF. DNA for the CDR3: TGTGCCAGCAGTTCTCCGATTGAGGGAAACACCATATATTTT.